The sequence of this T cell receptor (beta chain) was determined in a study of blood T cells in healthy people across ages. The use of a sample-barcoded 5' primer and a J-beta primer mix characterized a second PCR of about 6 to 11 cycles. Every single cDNA molecule received a tag from a template-switch adaptor with 12 random nucleotides. TCRdb re-called the 5' RACE reads through MiXCR, storing one row per CDR3 protein. Of 380,000 or so distinct CDR3 sequences listed, about 55% are singletons. The CDR3 is made up of 14 amino acids. The V segment lost 4 bases and the J segment 8 bases; nucleotides outside the gene matches: 6. Germline lookup yields CDR1 SGHDT and CDR2 YYEEEE.

The origin of this receptor is a man in his sixties in good health. Material: blood. This chain connects TRBV5-6 to TRBJ1-6; 7 bases fit TRBD1. In DNA, the CDR3 is TGTGCCAGCAGCCAGACAGGGTTCGATTCACCCCTCCACTTT. Its protein product is CASSQTGFDSPLHF.